The 9 T cell receptor beta chains below all came from one sample that was sequenced in a study of blood T cell repertoires in COVID-19. TCRdb's table, derived via immunoSEQ multiplex PCR, lists solely in-frame clones and lacks some. The sample includes just under 350,000 clones, about 90% of them seen just once. The specimen sequenced was peripheral blood. These receptors were collected from a woman younger than 35 who had recovered from COVID-19.

V and J are TRBV6-2 or TRBV6-3 and TRBJ1-5; 7 positions agree with TRBD1. The V gene end was trimmed by 5 bases and the J gene end by 13 bases; junction bases not matched to a gene: 11. In germline, CDR1 is MNHEY, CDR2 SVGEGT. CDR3 length: 13 residues. The DNA for the CDR3 is TGTGCCAGCAGTCCCCATGGGACAGAGATTCAGCATTTT. Translation gives CASSPHGTEIQHF.

The chain has TRBV7-6 and TRBJ1-1; a weak D match, TRBD1 (6 bases). Trimming pared 5 bases from V and 5 bases from J, leaving 18 bases between. Germline V gene lookup returns CDR1 SGHVS and CDR2 FNYEAQ. The CDR3 is made up of 15 amino acids. The CDR3, as DNA: TGTGCCAGCAGCCAGGGACAATTCGGGGAGACTGAAGCTTTCTTT. Translating gives CASSQGQFGETEAFF.

This clone was counted once. This chain joins TRBV4-3 and TRBJ2-1; TRBD1 is a possible D gene (6 bases). This CDR3 is 16 amino acids long. The ends were cut back, 4 bases at V and 5 bases at J, with 18 bases in the middle. CDR1 is LGHNA and CDR2 is YSLEER in the germline V gene. CDR3 in DNA: TGCGCCAGCAGCCCCTTACTCGACCGGACAGACAATGAGCAGTTCTTC. Its translation: CASSPLLDRTDNEQFF.

The chain carries TRBV11-3 and TRBJ2-1; D is unresolved. Germline-derived CDR1 and CDR2 are SGHNT and YENEEA. V was trimmed by 1 base and J by 10 bases, leaving 11 bases between them. This CDR3 has 13 amino acids. CDR3 loop: CASSLVAAVEQFF. The CDR3 nucleotides are TGTGCCAGCAGCTTAGTAGCCGCGGTAGAGCAGTTCTTC. Full variable domain (outside the CDR3, taken from reference TRBV11-3 and TRBJ2-1): EAGVVQSPRYKIIEKKQPVAFWCNPISGHNTLYWYLQNLGQGPELLIRYENEEAVDDSQLPKDRFSAERLKGVDSTLKIQPAELGDSAVYLCASSLVAAVEQFFGPGTRLTVL.

This sequence joins TRBV5-6 and TRBJ2-1, with 10 bases fitting TRBD2. The CDR3 consists of 16 residues. Germline CDR1 SGHDT, CDR2 YYEEEE. V shed 0 bases and J 7 bases; nucleotides not matched to a gene: 7. DNA for the CDR3: TGTGCCAGCAGCTTGGCCCCAGCGGGAGGGATGAATGAGCAGTTCTTC. It is translated as CASSLAPAGGMNEQFF.

This clone was detected once. The chain uses TRBV7-9 and TRBJ2-2; D unresolved. V lost 1 base, J lost 1 base, and 10 bases lay in between. The CDR3 runs 16 residues. CDR1 SEHNR and CDR2 FQNEAQ come from the germline V gene (reference sequence). CDR3 sequence: CASSLEQSKNTGELFF. The CDR3 nucleotides are TGTGCCAGCAGCTTAGAACAGAGCAAGAACACCGGGGAGCTGTTTTTT.

This chain links TRBV11-2 with TRBJ2-2; 7 positions match TRBD2. The CDR3 is 15 residues long. J gave up 0 bases and V 5 bases, and 3 bases lay outside the gene matches. CDR1 is SGHAT and CDR2 is FQNNGV in the germline V gene. CDR3 nucleotide sequence: TGTGCCAGCAGCCTCGGGGGGACGAACACCGGGGAGCTGTTTTTT. Residues: CASSLGGTNTGELFF.

This chain uses TRBV11-3 with TRBJ2-5, with 8 bases fitting TRBD1. CDR3 size: 15 residues. Losses at the gene ends were 5 bases for V and 4 bases for J; bases not matched to a gene: 9. Germline V gene data show CDR1 as SGHNT and CDR2 as YENEEA. The CDR3 region is CASSQDRVRLETQYF. The DNA for the CDR3 is TGTGCCAGCAGCCAGGACAGGGTCCGGTTAGAGACCCAGTACTTC.

The rearrangement joins TRBV5-4 to TRBJ1-1; 8 positions match TRBD1. This CDR3 spans 16 amino acids. Germline loops: CDR1 SGHNT, CDR2 YYREEE (reference sequence). V lost 3 bases, J lost 0 bases, and 7 bases stayed unmatched. The CDR3 loop reads CASSYVWTGLNTEAFF. In DNA, the CDR3 is TGTGCCAGCAGCTACGTTTGGACAGGGCTGAACACTGAAGCTTTCTTT.